A single sample is the source of the 23 T cell receptor beta chains below, sequenced in a study of shared clonotypes between healthy human individuals. Method: immunoSEQ multiplex PCR; TCRdb's copy keeps in-frame clones and lacks some. The sample shows hundreds of thousands of clones, 72% of them seen only once. The material sequenced was memory CD4+ T cells sorted from blood. Regarding subset: CD45RA-negative fraction. The receptor source for this set is a woman in her twenties or thirties in good health.

The chain's CDR3 is CASSPQGAYGTEAFF. The CDR3 coding sequence is TGTGCCAGCAGCCCACAGGGGGCCTACGGCACTGAAGCTTTCTTT. The gene calls are TRBV7-2 and TRBJ1-1; 9 nucleotides line up with TRBD1. Unmatched junction bases numbered 8, after V lost 5 bases and J lost 4 bases. Germline CDR1 and CDR2: SGHTA and FQGNSA. The length of the CDR3 is 15 residues.

The V and J genes are TRBV6-6 and TRBJ1-2, with 11 positions matching TRBD1. The CDR3 length is 15 residues. Trimming at V came to 7 bases and at J to 7 bases, leaving 11 bases not matched to a gene. Germline V gene data show CDR1 as MNHNY and CDR2 as SVGAGI (reference sequence). For the CDR3, the DNA is TGTGCCAGCATCCCGACTGGACAGGGGGCGGGTGGCTACACCTTC. It translates to CASIPTGQGAGGYTF.

The chain carries TRBV29-1 and TRBJ1-4; 9 nucleotides agree with TRBD1. The V segment lost 6 bases and the J segment 5 bases; nucleotides outside the gene matches: 7. CDR1 is SQVTM and CDR2 is ANQGSEA in the germline V gene. The CDR3 totals 14 residues. CDR3 bases: TGCAGCGTCGCAGGGACAGGGCTGAATGAAAAACTGTTTTTT. Its protein is CSVAGTGLNEKLFF.

The chain combines TRBV21-1 with TRBJ2-1; the D call in the table, TRBD2, was not verified against the DNA. TRBV21-1 counts as a pseudogene. This CDR3 comprises 15 residues. CDR3 region: CASSKFPGSYNEQFF. Written as DNA, the CDR3 is TGTGCCAGCAGCAAATTCCCGGGCTCCTACAATGAGCAGTTCTTC.

The rearrangement links TRBV18 to TRBJ2-7, with D possibly TRBD2 on 7 matching bases. The CDR3 loop spans 15 amino acids. Germline loops: CDR1 KGHSH, CDR2 LQKENI. V dropped 4 bases and J dropped 3 bases, with 16 bases sitting between them. CDR3 sequence (DNA): TGTGCCAGCTCACGAGGGGGGGAGGCTTACTACGAGCAGTACTTC. Amino acids: CASSRGGEAYYEQYF. The variable domain in full, with the rest retrieved from reference TRBV18 and TRBJ2-7, is NAGVMQNPRHLVRRRGQEARLRCSPMKGHSHVYWYRQLPEEGLKFMVYLQKENIIDESGMPKERFSAEFPKEGPSILRIQQVVRGDSAAYFCASSRGGEAYYEQYFGPGTRLTVT.

The rearrangement joins TRBV18 to TRBJ1-3; 7 nucleotides match TRBD1. CDR1 KGHSH and CDR2 LQKENI come from the germline V gene. V shed 4 bases, J shed 3 bases, and the junction held 3 bases outside the gene matches. The CDR3 loop spans 14 amino acids. The CDR3 loop is CASSLDRDGNTIYF. The CDR3 DNA is TGTGCCAGCTCACTCGACAGGGATGGAAACACCATATATTTT. Using reference TRBV18 and TRBJ1-3 for the parts outside the CDR3, the full variable domain is NAGVMQNPRHLVRRRGQEARLRCSPMKGHSHVYWYRQLPEEGLKFMVYLQKENIIDESGMPKERFSAEFPKEGPSILRIQQVVRGDSAAYFCASSLDRDGNTIYFGEGSWLTVV.

This chain connects TRBV4-2 to TRBJ2-7, with a tentative D call TRBD2 (6 bases). The germline V gene encodes CDR1 LGHNA and CDR2 YNFKEQ. The CDR3 spans 15 residues. Trimming cost V 0 bases and J 3 bases, with 12 bases left between them. CDR3 sequence (DNA): TGTGCCAGCAGCCAAGATCTTAGGACTAACTACGAGCAGTACTTC. Its protein is CASSQDLRTNYEQYF.

This clone appeared many times. V gene TRBV25-1 combines with J gene TRBJ2-7, with 11 positions matching TRBD2. Unmatched junction bases numbered 7, after V lost 5 bases and J lost 7 bases. The CDR3 is 14 residues long. Germline lookup yields CDR1 MGHDK and CDR2 SYGVNS. The CDR3 region is CASSSGLAEEEQYF. The CDR3 DNA follows: TGTGCCAGCAGTTCGGGACTAGCGGAGGAAGAGCAGTACTTC.

The gene calls are TRBV11-2 and TRBJ2-6, with 8 bases that match TRBD2. Germline CDR1 is SGHAT and CDR2 is FQNNGV. V trimming: 5 bases; J trimming: 2 bases; junction bases outside the gene matches: 2. The CDR3 is 15 residues long. The chain's CDR3 is CASSLRGAGANVLTF. CDR3 DNA sequence: TGTGCCAGCAGCCTGCGGGGGGCTGGGGCCAACGTCCTGACTTTC.

V is TRBV7-8 and J is TRBJ1-4, with D perhaps TRBD1 (5 bases). The CDR3 contains 15 residues. Between the trimmed V and J ends, which lost 2 bases and 5 bases, there was a span of 12 bases. CDR1 is SGHVS, CDR2 FQNEAQ, per germline. The DNA of the CDR3 is TGTGCCAGCAGCTTACAAGGGGCGATGAATGAAAAACTGTTTTTT. It translates to CASSLQGAMNEKLFF.

The rearrangement joins TRBV4-1 to TRBJ1-1; 7 bases line up with TRBD1. Losses at the gene ends were 4 bases for V and 2 bases for J; bases not matched to a gene: 7. Per germline, CDR1 MGHRA and CDR2 YSYEKL. The CDR3 is 15 residues long. The CDR3 DNA reads TGCGCCAGCAGCCGAACCGGGACAGCCAACACTGAAGCTTTCTTT. This gives the protein CASSRTGTANTEAFF.

The chain uses TRBV2 and TRBJ2-5, with 8 bases fitting TRBD1. There are 15 residues in the CDR3. Germline V gene sequence: CDR1 SNHLY, CDR2 FYNNEI. V trimming: 4 bases; J trimming: 4 bases; junction bases outside the gene matches: 8. DNA for the CDR3: TGTGCCAGCAGTGGCGGGGCAGGGGGCTTAGAGACCCAGTACTTC. It codes for CASSGGAGGLETQYF. Full variable domain (missing parts from reference TRBV2 and TRBJ2-5): EPEVTQTPSHQVTQMGQEVILRCVPISNHLYFYWYRQILGQKVEFLVSFYNNEISEKSEIFDDQFSVERPDGSNFTLKIRSTKLEDSAMYFCASSGGAGGLETQYFGPGTRLLVL.

The V call is TRBV7-9, the J call TRBJ2-7, with TRBD2 matching 10 bases. After removal of 0 bases from V and 6 bases from J, the junction contained 5 bases not matched to a gene. This CDR3 comprises 15 residues. Germline loops: CDR1 SEHNR, CDR2 FQNEAQ (reference sequence). The CDR3: CASSLALVAGGEQYF. The CDR3 region has the DNA TGTGCCAGCAGCTTAGCGCTGGTAGCGGGAGGCGAGCAGTACTTC. The variable domain in full, with the rest retrieved from reference TRBV7-9 and TRBJ2-7, is DTGVSQNPRHKITKRGQNVTFRCDPISEHNRLYWYRQTLGQGPEFLTYFQNEAQLEKSRLLSDRFSAERPKGSFSTLEIQRTEQGDSAMYLCASSLALVAGGEQYFGPGTRLTVT.

The chain is built from TRBV5-3 and TRBJ1-1, with a weak D call TRBD1 (6 bases). TRBV5-3 is assigned to the ORF class and has an uncertain function. V was shortened by 0 bases and J by 4 bases, with 19 bases between the two germline ends. There are 17 residues in the CDR3. The CDR3 loop is CARSLGQGKGTGTEAFF. In DNA form, the CDR3 reads TGTGCCAGAAGCTTGGGGCAGGGGAAGGGTACAGGCACTGAAGCTTTCTTT.

The chain is built from TRBV2 and TRBJ2-1; 14 nucleotides align to TRBD2. CDR1 is SNHLY, CDR2 FYNNEI, per germline. The junction had 8 bases not matched to a gene; V was cut back by 6 bases and J by 10 bases. This CDR3 region has 15 residues. CDR3 DNA: TGTGCCAGCAGAAAGGGACTAGCGGGAGACCTGGAGCAGTTCTTC. The encoded protein is CASRKGLAGDLEQFF.

The CDR3 spells CASTQGNQPQHF. The CDR3 bases are TGTGCCAGTACACAGGGGAATCAGCCCCAGCATTTT. V usage is TRBV19 and J usage is TRBJ1-5; TRBD1 matches 7 bases. In germline, CDR1 is LNHDA, CDR2 SQIVND (reference sequence). V was pared by 7 bases and J by 4 bases, with 1 base of the junction left unmatched. The CDR3 covers 12 residues.

The genes are TRBV5-1 and TRBJ1-2, with 11 bases that match TRBD1. Germline CDR1 reads SGHRS; CDR2 reads YFSETQ. The CDR3 extends over 18 amino acids. V trimming: 7 bases; J trimming: 6 bases; junction bases outside the gene matches: 20. The CDR3 spells CASGTRLPGQGGLHGYTF. CDR3 DNA sequence: TGCGCCAGCGGGACCCGCCTACCGGGACAGGGGGGCCTGCATGGCTACACCTTC.

This chain joins TRBV7-2 and TRBJ1-1; D perhaps matches TRBD1 (6 bases). Germline V gene lookup returns CDR1 SGHTA and CDR2 FQGNSA. This CDR3 contains 14 residues. Trimming took 2 bases from V and 3 from J, leaving 10 bases between them. The CDR3 here is CASSLWGPDTEAFF. The CDR3 DNA reads TGTGCCAGCAGCTTATGGGGGCCCGACACTGAAGCTTTCTTT.

This clone came up once. V gene TRBV25-1 combines with J gene TRBJ2-5, with 7 bases identical to TRBD1. V shed 7 bases, J shed 4 bases, and the junction held 12 bases outside the gene matches. This CDR3 comprises 15 residues. Germline CDR1 reads MGHDK; CDR2 reads SYGVNS. The CDR3 bases are TGTGCCAGCAATAGCCGACAGGGAATGCTAGAGACCCAGTACTTC. Translated, it gives CASNSRQGMLETQYF.

Here the CDR3 DNA reads TGCGCCAGCAGCCAGGGACTAGCGGGAGGTCCAGGGGGTTACGAGCAGTACTTC. This encodes CASSQGLAGGPGGYEQYF. This chain uses TRBV5-1 with TRBJ2-7, with 15 positions matching TRBD2. Germline trimming cut 4 bases from V and 4 bases from J; bases unmatched to any gene: 12. Germline V gene lookup returns CDR1 SGHRS and CDR2 YFSETQ. The CDR3 has 18 amino acids.

The chain has TRBV25-1 and TRBJ1-1; the D is unclear. Per germline, CDR1 MGHDK and CDR2 SYGVNS. There are 11 residues in the CDR3. V was pared by 6 bases and J by 1 base, with 3 bases between. The chain's CDR3 is CASRTNTEAFF. The CDR3 DNA reads TGTGCCAGCAGAACGAACACTGAAGCTTTCTTT.

The rearrangement joins TRBV2 to TRBJ2-5; a weak D match, TRBD2 (6 bases). Germline values: CDR1 SNHLY, CDR2 FYNNEI. This CDR3 has 14 residues. Trimming took 6 bases from V and 3 from J, leaving 14 bases between them. CDR3 sequence reads: CASRSREFEETQYF. DNA for the CDR3: TGTGCCAGCAGATCCCGGGAGTTTGAAGAGACCCAGTACTTC.

The rearrangement uses TRBV28 and TRBJ2-7; D possibly corresponds to TRBD1 (5 bases). The CDR3 consists of 15 residues. The V end was cut by 6 bases, the J end by 3 bases, with 18 bases between. The germline CDR1 and CDR2 sequences are MDHEN and SYDVKM. CDR3 loop: CASSSPPGIGYEQYF. The CDR3, as DNA: TGTGCCAGCAGCTCCCCCCCAGGGATCGGCTACGAGCAGTACTTC.